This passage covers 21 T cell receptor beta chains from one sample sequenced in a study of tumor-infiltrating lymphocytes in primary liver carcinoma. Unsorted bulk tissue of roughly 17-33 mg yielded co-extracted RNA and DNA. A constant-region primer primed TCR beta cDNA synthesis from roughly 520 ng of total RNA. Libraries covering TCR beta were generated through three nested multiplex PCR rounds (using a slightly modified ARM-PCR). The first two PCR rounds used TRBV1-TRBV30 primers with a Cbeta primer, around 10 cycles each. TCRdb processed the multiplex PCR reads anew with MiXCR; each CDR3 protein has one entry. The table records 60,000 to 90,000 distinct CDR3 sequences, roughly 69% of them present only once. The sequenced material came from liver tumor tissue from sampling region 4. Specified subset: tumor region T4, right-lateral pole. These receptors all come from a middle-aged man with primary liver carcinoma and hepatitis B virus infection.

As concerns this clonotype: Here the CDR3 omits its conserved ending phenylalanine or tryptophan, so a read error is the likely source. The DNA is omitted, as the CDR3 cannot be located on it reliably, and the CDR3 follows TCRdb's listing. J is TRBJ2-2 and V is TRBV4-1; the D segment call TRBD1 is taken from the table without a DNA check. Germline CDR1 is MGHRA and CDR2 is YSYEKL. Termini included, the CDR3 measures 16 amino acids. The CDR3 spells CANSHWRGVNTGELSL.

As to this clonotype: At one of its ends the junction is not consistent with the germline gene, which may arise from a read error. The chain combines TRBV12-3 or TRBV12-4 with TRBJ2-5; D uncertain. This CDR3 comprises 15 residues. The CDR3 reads CDSSPRQLIQETQYF. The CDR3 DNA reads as TGTGACAGCAGTCCCCGGCAACTAATCCAAGAGACCCAGTACTTC.

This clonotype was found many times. In DNA form, the CDR3 reads TGTGCCAGCAGCCCGCTGGAGGGGCGAGGCGAAAAACTGTTTTTT. Translating gives CASSPLEGRGEKLFF. This sequence joins TRBV7-8 and TRBJ1-4; D perhaps matches TRBD1 (5 bases). Per germline, CDR1 SGHVS and CDR2 FQNEAQ. Trimming cost V 5 bases and J 8 bases, with 18 bases left between them. This CDR3 has 15 amino acids.

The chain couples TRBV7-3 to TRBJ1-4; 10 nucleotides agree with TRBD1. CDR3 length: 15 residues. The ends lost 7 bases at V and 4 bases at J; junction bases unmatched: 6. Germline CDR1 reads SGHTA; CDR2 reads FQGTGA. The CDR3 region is CASNPGQGLNEKLFF. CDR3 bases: TGTGCCAGCAACCCGGGACAGGGGCTTAATGAAAAACTGTTTTTT.

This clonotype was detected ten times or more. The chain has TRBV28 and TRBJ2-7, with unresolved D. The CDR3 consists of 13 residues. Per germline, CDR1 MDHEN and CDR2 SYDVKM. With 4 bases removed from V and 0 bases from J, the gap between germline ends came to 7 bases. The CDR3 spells CASSWLTSYEQYF. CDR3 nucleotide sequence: TGTGCCAGCAGTTGGCTTACCTCCTACGAGCAGTACTTC.

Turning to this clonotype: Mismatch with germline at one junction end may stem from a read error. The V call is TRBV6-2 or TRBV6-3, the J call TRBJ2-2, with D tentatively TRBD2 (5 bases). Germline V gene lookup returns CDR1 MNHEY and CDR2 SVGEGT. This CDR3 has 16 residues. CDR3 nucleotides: TGTGCCAGCAGTTATGTGCGGCGTCTGAACACCGGGGAGCTGTATTTT. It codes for CASSYVRRLNTGELYF.

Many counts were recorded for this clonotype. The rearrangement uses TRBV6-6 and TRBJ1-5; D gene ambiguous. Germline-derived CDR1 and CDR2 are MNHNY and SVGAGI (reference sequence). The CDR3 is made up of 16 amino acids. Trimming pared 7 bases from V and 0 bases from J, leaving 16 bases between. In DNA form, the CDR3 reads TGTGCCAGCACCCCTGCAAGGGCGAATAGCAATCAGCCCCAGCATTTT. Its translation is CASTPARANSNQPQHF.

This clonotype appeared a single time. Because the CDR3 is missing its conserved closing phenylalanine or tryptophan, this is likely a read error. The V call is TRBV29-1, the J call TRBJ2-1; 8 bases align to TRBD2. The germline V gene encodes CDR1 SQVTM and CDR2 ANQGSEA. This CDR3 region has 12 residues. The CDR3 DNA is TGTAGCGGGGAGCTAAATAGCAATGAGCAGTTCTCC. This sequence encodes CSGELNSNEQFS.

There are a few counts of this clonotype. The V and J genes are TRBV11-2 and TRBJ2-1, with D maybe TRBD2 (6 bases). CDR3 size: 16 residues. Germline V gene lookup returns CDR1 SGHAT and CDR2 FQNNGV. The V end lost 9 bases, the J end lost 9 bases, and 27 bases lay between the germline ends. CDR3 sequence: CASNLDIGLSMGEQFF. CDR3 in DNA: TGTGCCAGTAACTTGGATATCGGACTATCCATGGGTGAGCAGTTCTTC.

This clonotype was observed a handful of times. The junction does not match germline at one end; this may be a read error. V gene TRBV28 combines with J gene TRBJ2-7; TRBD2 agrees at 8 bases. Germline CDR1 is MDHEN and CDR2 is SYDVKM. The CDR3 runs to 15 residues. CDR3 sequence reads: CASSRLSGSSYEQYF. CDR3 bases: TGTGCTAGCAGCCGCCTCAGCGGGAGCTCCTACGAGCAGTACTTC.

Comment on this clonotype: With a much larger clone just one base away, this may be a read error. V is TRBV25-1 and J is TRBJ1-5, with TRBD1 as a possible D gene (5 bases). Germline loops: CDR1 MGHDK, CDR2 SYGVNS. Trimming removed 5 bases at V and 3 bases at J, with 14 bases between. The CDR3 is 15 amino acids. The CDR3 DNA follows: TGTGCCAGCAGTTCCGGGAGAGGGGACAATCAGCCCCAGCATTTT. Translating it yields CASSSGRGDNQPQHF.

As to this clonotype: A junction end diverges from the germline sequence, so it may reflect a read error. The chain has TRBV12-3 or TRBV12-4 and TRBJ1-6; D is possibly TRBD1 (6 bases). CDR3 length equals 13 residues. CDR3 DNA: TGTGTCAGCACCGTTACAGGGTTTGGAGTCCTCCACTTT. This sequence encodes CVSTVTGFGVLHF.

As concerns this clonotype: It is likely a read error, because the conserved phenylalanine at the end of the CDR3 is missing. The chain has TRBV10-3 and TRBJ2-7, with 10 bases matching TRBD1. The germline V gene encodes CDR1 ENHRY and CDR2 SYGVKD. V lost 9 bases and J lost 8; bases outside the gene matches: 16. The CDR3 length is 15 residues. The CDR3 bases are TGTGCCATTAGCCCGGGACAGGGGAACTCAAACAAGCAGTACTCC. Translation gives CAISPGQGNSNKQYS.

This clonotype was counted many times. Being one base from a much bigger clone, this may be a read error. The CDR3 DNA sequence: TGCAGCGTTCCCGGGGCTCCTTCTAGCACAGATACGCAGTATTTT. This codes for CSVPGAPSSTDTQYF. The rearrangement joins TRBV29-1 to TRBJ2-3; D could derive from TRBD1 or TRBD2 (5 bases each). V dropped 5 bases and J dropped 0 bases, with 15 bases sitting between them. The CDR3 length is 15 residues. Germline CDR1 and CDR2: SQVTM and ANQGSEA.

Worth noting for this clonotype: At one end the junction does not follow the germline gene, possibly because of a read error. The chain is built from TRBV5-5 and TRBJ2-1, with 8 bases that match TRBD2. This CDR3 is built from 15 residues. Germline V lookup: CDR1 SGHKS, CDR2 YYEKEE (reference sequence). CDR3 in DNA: TGTGCCAGTAGCTTGTCTGGCGGGAGGTTGGGTAAGCAGTTCTTC. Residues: CASSLSGGRLGKQFF.

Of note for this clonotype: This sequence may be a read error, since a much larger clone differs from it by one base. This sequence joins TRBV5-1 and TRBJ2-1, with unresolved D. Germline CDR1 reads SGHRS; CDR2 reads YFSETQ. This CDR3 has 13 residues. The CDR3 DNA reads TGCGCCGGCAGCTTGGAAGGTTACAATGAGCAGTTCTTC. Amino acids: CAGSLEGYNEQFF.

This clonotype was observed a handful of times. The CDR3 nucleotides read TGTGCCAATAGCGTGGACGTCTCATACGAGCAGTACTTC. Translation: CANSVDVSYEQYF. The rearrangement links TRBV7-8 to TRBJ2-7, with D perhaps TRBD2 (5 bases). Germline assignment: CDR1 SGHVS and CDR2 FQNEAQ. The CDR3 loop spans 13 amino acids. V lost 10 bases and J lost 4, with 17 bases in between. The variable domain in full, completed from reference TRBV7-8 and TRBJ2-7, reads GAGVSQSPRYKVAKRGQDVALRCDPISGHVSLFWYQQALGQGPEFLTYFQNEAQLDKSGLPSDRFFAERPEGSVSTLKIQRTQQEDSAVYLCANSVDVSYEQYFGPGTRLTVT.

The CDR3 region is CASSRTEGSYEQYF. CDR3 DNA sequence: TGTGCCAGCAGCAGGACTGAAGGTTCCTACGAGCAGTACTTC. The gene calls are TRBV12-3 or TRBV12-4 and TRBJ2-7; D may be TRBD2 (5 bases). The CDR3 totals 14 residues. V was pared by 6 bases and J by 1 base, with 13 bases between.

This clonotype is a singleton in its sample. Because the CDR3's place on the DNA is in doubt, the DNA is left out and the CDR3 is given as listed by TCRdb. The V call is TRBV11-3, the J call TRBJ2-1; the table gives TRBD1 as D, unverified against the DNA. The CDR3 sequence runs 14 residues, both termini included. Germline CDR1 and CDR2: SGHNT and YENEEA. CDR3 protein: CASCLVGQGNEQFF.

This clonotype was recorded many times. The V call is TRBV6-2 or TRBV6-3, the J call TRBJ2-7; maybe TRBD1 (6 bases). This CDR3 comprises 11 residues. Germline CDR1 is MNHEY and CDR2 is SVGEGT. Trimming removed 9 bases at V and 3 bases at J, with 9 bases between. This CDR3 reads CASGQIYEQYF. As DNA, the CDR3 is TGTGCCAGTGGACAGATCTACGAGCAGTACTTC.

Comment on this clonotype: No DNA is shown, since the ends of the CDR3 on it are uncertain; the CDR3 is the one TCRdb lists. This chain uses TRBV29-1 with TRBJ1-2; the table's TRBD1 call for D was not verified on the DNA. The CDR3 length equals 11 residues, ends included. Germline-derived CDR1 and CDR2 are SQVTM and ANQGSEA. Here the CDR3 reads CSIGQHYGCTF.